The rows below give T cell receptor beta chains drawn from one sample of a study of OX40 agonist ivuxolimab in advanced cancers. Method: immunoSEQ multiplex PCR; TCRdb's copy keeps in-frame clones and lacks some. The data hold some 7,000 clones, with around 75% observed a single time. This specimen consisted of CD4+ or CD8+ T cells sorted from blood, obtained in a trial of the OX40 agonist ivuxolimab. The receptors stem from an adult with an advanced solid tumor such as melanoma, head and neck, liver or kidney cancer. CDR3s include the opening cysteine and the closing phenylalanine or tryptophan. The D gene is left open where the match is weak. Expanded clones are given a class, and other clones once, few, many or no size at all.

D gene	V gene	J gene	clone size	CDR3 DNA	CDR3 protein
TRBD2	TRBV7-9	TRBJ2-1	NA	TGTGCCAGCAGCGAAAAACTAGCGGAGCAGTTCTTC	CASSEKLAEQFF
NA	TRBV4-1	TRBJ1-6	NA	TGCGCCAGCAGCCCAAACGCACGGGGTTCCTATAATTCACCCCTCCACTTT	CASSPNARGSYNSPLHF
TRBD1	TRBV29-1	TRBJ1-1	NA	TGCAGCGTTGAAGCGAACAGGGGGCTGACTGAAGCTTTCTTT	CSVEANRGLTEAFF
NA	TRBV2	TRBJ2-7	few	TGTGCCAGCCGCCCCGGCGACTCCTACGAGCAGTACTTC	CASRPGDSYEQYF
NA	TRBV9	TRBJ2-1	few	TGTGCCAGCAACCTAGGGCCAGGGGACTACAATGAGCAGTTCTTC	CASNLGPGDYNEQFF
TRBD1	TRBV7-9	TRBJ2-3	NA	TGTGCCAGCAGCGACCGGGACAGGGGGCGCTGGCAGTATTTT	CASSDRDRGRWQYF
NA	TRBV19	TRBJ1-5	NA	TGTGCCAGTAGTACGACAGGAACCTTCAATCAGCCCCAGCATTTT	CASSTTGTFNQPQHF
NA	TRBV19	TRBJ1-2	NA	TGTGCCAGTAGTTATGGCAACCCCTATGGCTACACCTTC	CASSYGNPYGYTF
TRBD2	TRBV19	TRBJ2-5	NA	TGTGCCAGTACTCCCGGGGGGAGTCTAGAGACCCAGTACTTC	CASTPGGSLETQYF
NA	TRBV30	TRBJ1-3	once	TGTGCCTGGAGCCCCGTAGCGAGACCAGCTGGAAACACCATATATTTT	CAWSPVARPAGNTIYF
TRBD1	TRBV5-1	TRBJ2-7	NA	TGCGCCAGCAGCGGGACAGGGGGATCGCTCGAGCAGTACTTC	CASSGTGGSLEQYF
NA	TRBV29-1	TRBJ2-7	NA	TGCAGCGTTGCTCTGGGCAGGGGTTACGAGCAGTACTTC	CSVALGRGYEQYF
NA	TRBV4-2	TRBJ2-7	NA	TGTGCCAGCAGGAACAAGATTAGGATCTACTACGAGCAGTACTTC	CASRNKIRIYYEQYF
NA	TRBV28	TRBJ1-2	once	TGTGCCAGCAGTTCCGTCGGGAGCATCTTAGGGGGCTACACCTTC	CASSSVGSILGGYTF
NA	TRBV29-1	TRBJ2-1	NA	TGCAGCGTTGAATTTCTAGAGGGGTTCGGAGAGCAGTTCTTC	CSVEFLEGFGEQFF
NA	TRBV28	TRBJ2-3	NA	TGTGCCAGCAGTCCGCCTACGAGCGGATACACAGATACGCAGTATTTT	CASSPPTSGYTDTQYF
TRBD2	TRBV11-2	TRBJ2-3	NA	TGTGCCAGCAGCACCTGGACTAGCGGGGGGACAGATACGCAGTATTTT	CASSTWTSGGTDTQYF
NA	TRBV5-1	TRBJ1-2	NA	TGCGCCAGCAGTTTAACTTCTAACTATGGCTACACCTTC	CASSLTSNYGYTF
TRBD2	TRBV12-5	TRBJ2-2	NA	TGTGCTAGTGGTTCACTGGGACTAGCATCGAACACCGGGGAGCTGTTTTTT	CASGSLGLASNTGELFF
TRBD2	TRBV27	TRBJ2-2	NA	TGTGCCAGCAGTTCCTTGACTAGCGGGGGTGTCGGGGAGCTGTTTTTT	CASSSLTSGGVGELFF
NA	TRBV30	TRBJ2-7	NA	TGTGCCTGGAGTGTCGGGGCGAGCTCCTACGAGCAGTACTTC	CAWSVGASSYEQYF
NA	TRBV4-1	TRBJ2-3	NA	TGCGCCAGCAGCCAATCAAGTGCAGGGAGTTGGACAGATACGCAGTATTTT	CASSQSSAGSWTDTQYF
TRBD1	TRBV6-5	TRBJ1-2	NA	TGTGCCAGCAGTTACGGGACAGAAAATAACTATGGCTACACCTTC	CASSYGTENNYGYTF
NA	TRBV9	TRBJ2-7	NA	TGTGCCAGCAGCGTAGGGTGGGACCGGTCGTACGAGCAGTACTTC	CASSVGWDRSYEQYF
TRBD1	TRBV20-1	TRBJ2-7	few	TGCAGTCGGGACAGGGGGACCGAGCAGTACTTC	CSRDRGTEQYF
NA	TRBV6-1	TRBJ1-6	NA	TGTGCCAGCAGTGAACTCGGGGTTTCACCCCTCCACTTT	CASSELGVSPLHF
NA	TRBV7-3	TRBJ2-1	many	TGTGCCAGCAGCTTAGTGGCTAGCGTCGGGGCATACAATGAGCAGTTCTTC	CASSLVASVGAYNEQFF
NA	TRBV7-2	TRBJ2-7	NA	TGTGCCAGCAGCTTAGCGATCTCGTGGGAGCAGTACTTC	CASSLAISWEQYF
NA	TRBV19	TRBJ2-2	NA	TGTGCCAGTAGTATACAGGGGACTGGGACCGGGGAGCTGTTTTTT	CASSIQGTGTGELFF
NA	TRBV4-2	TRBJ2-2	NA	TGTGCCAGCAGCCAGGCGATGGGGACCGGGGAGCTGTTTTTT	CASSQAMGTGELFF
TRBD1	TRBV27	TRBJ1-5	NA	TGTGCCAGCAGTCCGACAGGGGGCGGGAATCAGCCCCAGCATTTT	CASSPTGGGNQPQHF
TRBD1	TRBV5-5	TRBJ1-5	NA	TGTGCCAGCAGCAGGGGACAGGGGGATAGCAATCAGCCCCAGCATTTT	CASSRGQGDSNQPQHF
NA	TRBV25-1	TRBJ2-2	NA	TGTGCCAGCAGTGAATATACCGGGGAGCTGTTTTTT	CASSEYTGELFF
TRBD1	TRBV10-3	TRBJ2-7	NA	TGTGCCATCAGTGAAGCTGGGACAGGGGCTTACGAGCAGTACTTC	CAISEAGTGAYEQYF
NA	TRBV6-1	TRBJ1-6	few	TGTGCCAGCAGTGGGCGGGAGAGGACCCTCCACTTT	CASSGRERTLHF
NA	TRBV14	TRBJ2-5	NA	TGTGCCAGCAGCCACGGGACCTCGCAGGCCCAGTACTTC	CASSHGTSQAQYF
NA	TRBV5-1	TRBJ1-3	NA	TGCGCCAGCAGCTCGAACCCGCAAGGAAACACCATATATTTT	CASSSNPQGNTIYF